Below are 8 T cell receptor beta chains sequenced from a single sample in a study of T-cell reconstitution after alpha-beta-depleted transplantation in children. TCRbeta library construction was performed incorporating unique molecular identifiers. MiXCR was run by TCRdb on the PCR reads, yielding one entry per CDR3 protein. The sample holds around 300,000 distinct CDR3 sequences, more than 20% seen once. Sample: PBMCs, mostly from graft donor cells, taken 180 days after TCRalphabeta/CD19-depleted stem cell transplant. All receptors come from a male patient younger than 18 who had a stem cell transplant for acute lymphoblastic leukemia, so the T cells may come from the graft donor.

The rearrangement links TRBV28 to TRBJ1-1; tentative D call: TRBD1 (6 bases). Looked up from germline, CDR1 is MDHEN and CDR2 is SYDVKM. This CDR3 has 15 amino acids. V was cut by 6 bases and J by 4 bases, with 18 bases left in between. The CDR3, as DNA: TGTGCCAGCAGCCTTTACGACAGGAGCTCCACTGAAGCTTTCTTT. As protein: CASSLYDRSSTEAFF.

In DNA, the CDR3 is TGTGCCAGCAGTTTGGACAGTACCAATCAGCCCCAGCATTTT. This gives the protein CASSLDSTNQPQHF. The gene calls are TRBV27 and TRBJ1-5; D perhaps matches TRBD1 (6 bases). The CDR3 consists of 14 residues. Germline V gene lookup returns CDR1 MNHEY and CDR2 SMNVEV (reference sequence). The V end was cut by 3 bases, the J end by 3 bases, with 9 bases between.

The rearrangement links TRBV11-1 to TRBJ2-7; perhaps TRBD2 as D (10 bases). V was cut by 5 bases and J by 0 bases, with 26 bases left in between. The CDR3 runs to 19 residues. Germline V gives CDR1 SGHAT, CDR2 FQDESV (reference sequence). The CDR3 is CASSPSRTGASGSSYEQYF. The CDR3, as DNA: TGTGCCAGCAGCCCATCTCGGACAGGGGCTAGCGGGAGCTCCTACGAGCAGTACTTC.

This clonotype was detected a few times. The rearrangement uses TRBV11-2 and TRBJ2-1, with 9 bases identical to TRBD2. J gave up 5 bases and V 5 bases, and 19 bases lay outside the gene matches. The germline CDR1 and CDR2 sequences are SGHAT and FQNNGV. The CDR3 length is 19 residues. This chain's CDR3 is CASSPHRDTLAGRNNEQFF. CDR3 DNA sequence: TGTGCCAGCAGCCCCCACCGGGACACACTAGCGGGTCGTAACAATGAGCAGTTCTTC.

The CDR3 DNA reads as TGTGCCAGCAGTCACGATACCGGGGTGAACACTGAAGCTTTCTTT. Protein sequence: CASSHDTGVNTEAFF. The chain carries TRBV6-5 and TRBJ1-1, with D uncertain. The V and J ends lost 5 bases and 0 bases respectively, with 13 bases between them. The CDR3 is 15 residues long. Germline CDR1 reads MNHEY; CDR2 reads SVGAGI.

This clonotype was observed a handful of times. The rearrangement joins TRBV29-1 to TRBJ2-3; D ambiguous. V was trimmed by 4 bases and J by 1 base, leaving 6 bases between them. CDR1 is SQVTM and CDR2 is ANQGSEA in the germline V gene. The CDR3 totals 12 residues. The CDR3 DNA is TGCAGCGTTGGCAGACGCACAGATACGCAGTATTTT. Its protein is CSVGRRTDTQYF.

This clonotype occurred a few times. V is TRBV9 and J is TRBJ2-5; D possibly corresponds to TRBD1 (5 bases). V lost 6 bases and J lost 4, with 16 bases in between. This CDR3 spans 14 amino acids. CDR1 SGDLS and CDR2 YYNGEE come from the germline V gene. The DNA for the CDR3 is TGTGCCAGCAACCGACAGAGTAGGGGAGAGACCCAGTACTTC. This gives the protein CASNRQSRGETQYF.

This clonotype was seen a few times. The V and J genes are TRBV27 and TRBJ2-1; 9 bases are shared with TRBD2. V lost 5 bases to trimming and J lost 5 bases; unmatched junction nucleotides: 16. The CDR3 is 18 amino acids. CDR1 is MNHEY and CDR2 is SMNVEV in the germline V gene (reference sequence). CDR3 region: CASSLIGPEIAGDNEQFF. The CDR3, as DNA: TGTGCCAGCAGTCTAATCGGCCCGGAGATAGCGGGAGACAATGAGCAGTTCTTC.